A selection of T cell receptor beta chains follows, all from one sample in a study of T cells in Graves' hyperthyroidism and ophthalmopathy. TCRdb itself ran the multiplex PCR reads through MiXCR, one entry per CDR3 protein. The table includes around 620,000 distinct CDR3 sequences, just over 45% detected once. The sequenced sample was peripheral blood or thyroid tissue (not recorded which). The receptors were gathered from an adult woman with Graves' disease, either hyperthyroidism or ophthalmopathy (not recorded which). The CDR3 runs from the conserved cysteine through the conserved F or W. D genes are given only for firm matches. Some rows mark clone size as missing; the rest say once, few, many or name a class of expanded clone.

V gene,D gene,clone size,J gene,CDR3 DNA,CDR3 protein
TRBV12-3/TRBV12-4,.,few,TRBJ1-1,TGTGCCAGCAGCCGACAGGTGGGGAACACTGAAGCTTTCTTT,CASSRQVGNTEAFF
TRBV7-2,.,.,TRBJ1-2,TGTGCCAGCAGCTTCTCTCAAAGCTATGGCTACACCTTC,CASSFSQSYGYTF
TRBV7-9,.,.,TRBJ1-2,TGCGCCAGCAGCTTGGTCGTCCCCAGGCTATCAGGCTACACCTTC,CASSLVVPRLSGYTF
TRBV12-3/TRBV12-4,TRBD1,.,TRBJ1-2,TGTGCCAGCAGGGGACAGGGGATTCCCTATGGCTACACCTTC,CASRGQGIPYGYTF
TRBV20-1,.,many,TRBJ2-7,TGCAGTGGAGGACTCGACTCCTACGAGCAGTACTTC,CSGGLDSYEQYF
TRBV10-2,TRBD2,.,TRBJ2-7,TGTGCCAGCAGTTTGTCCCGACTAGCGGGACGCTACGAGCAGTACTTC,CASSLSRLAGRYEQYF
TRBV5-1,.,many,TRBJ1-1,TGCGCCAGCAGCAACACAGCGGGGAACACTGAAGCTTTCTTT,CASSNTAGNTEAFF
TRBV7-9,.,many,TRBJ1-4,TGTGCCAGCAGCTGGGGGTTCCGTGAAAAACTGTTTTTT,CASSWGFREKLFF
TRBV28,.,few,TRBJ1-1,TGTGCCAGCAGTCCCGTCTTCCCGGGGACTGAAGCTTTCTTT,CASSPVFPGTEAFF
TRBV10-3,.,many,TRBJ1-6,TGTGCCACTAGGGAGAATTCACCCCTCCACTTT,CATRENSPLHF
TRBV5-1,.,many,TRBJ1-1,TGCGCCAGCAGCTCCAGGGAGTGGGGCACTGAAGCTTTCTTT,CASSSREWGTEAFF
TRBV7-8,.,.,TRBJ2-5,TGTGCCAGCACCTTAGGCCCGAAAGGGAGGACCCGCGATCAGCCCCAGTACTTC,CASTLGPKGRTRDQPQYF
TRBV7-9,TRBD2,few,TRBJ2-7,TGTGCCAGCAGCAGCGGCGCGGGGGTAGAGCAGTACTTC,CASSSGAGVEQYF
TRBV15,.,many,TRBJ1-2,TGTGCCACCAGCAGTTACGACAGTCCCTCCGCGGGCTACACCTTC,CATSSYDSPSAGYTF
TRBV12-3/TRBV12-4,TRBD2,many,TRBJ2-2,TGTGCCAGCAGTTCGATAGCGGGAGGGCTTGTCGGGGAGCTGTTTTTT,CASSSIAGGLVGELFF
TRBV14,TRBD1,once,TRBJ1-6,TGTGCCAGCAGCCAAGGGACAGGGGGCAAAGGTTCACCCCTCCACTTT,CASSQGTGGKGSPLHF
TRBV9,.,.,TRBJ2-7,TGTGCCAGCAGCGCGCTTCGGACGGGTAACTTC,CASSALRTGNF
TRBV7-8,.,.,TRBJ1-2,TGTGCCAGCAGCTCAACACCGCGACACAGTAACTATGGCTACACCTTC,CASSSTPRHSNYGYTF